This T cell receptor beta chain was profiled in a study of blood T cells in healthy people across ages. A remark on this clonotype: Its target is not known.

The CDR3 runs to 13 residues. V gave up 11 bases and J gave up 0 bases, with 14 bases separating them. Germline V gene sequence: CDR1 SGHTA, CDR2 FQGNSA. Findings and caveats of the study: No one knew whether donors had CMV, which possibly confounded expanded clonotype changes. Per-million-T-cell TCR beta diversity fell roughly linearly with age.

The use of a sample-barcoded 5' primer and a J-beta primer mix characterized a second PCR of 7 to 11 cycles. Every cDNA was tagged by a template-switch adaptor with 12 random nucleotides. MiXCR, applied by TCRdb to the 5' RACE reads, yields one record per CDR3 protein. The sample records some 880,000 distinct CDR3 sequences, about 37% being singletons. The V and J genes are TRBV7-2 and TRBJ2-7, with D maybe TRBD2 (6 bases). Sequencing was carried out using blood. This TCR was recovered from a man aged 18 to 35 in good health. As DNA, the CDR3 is TGTGCCGGAGGGGCCGCGAGCTCCTACGAGCAGTACTTC. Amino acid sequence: CAGGAASSYEQYF.